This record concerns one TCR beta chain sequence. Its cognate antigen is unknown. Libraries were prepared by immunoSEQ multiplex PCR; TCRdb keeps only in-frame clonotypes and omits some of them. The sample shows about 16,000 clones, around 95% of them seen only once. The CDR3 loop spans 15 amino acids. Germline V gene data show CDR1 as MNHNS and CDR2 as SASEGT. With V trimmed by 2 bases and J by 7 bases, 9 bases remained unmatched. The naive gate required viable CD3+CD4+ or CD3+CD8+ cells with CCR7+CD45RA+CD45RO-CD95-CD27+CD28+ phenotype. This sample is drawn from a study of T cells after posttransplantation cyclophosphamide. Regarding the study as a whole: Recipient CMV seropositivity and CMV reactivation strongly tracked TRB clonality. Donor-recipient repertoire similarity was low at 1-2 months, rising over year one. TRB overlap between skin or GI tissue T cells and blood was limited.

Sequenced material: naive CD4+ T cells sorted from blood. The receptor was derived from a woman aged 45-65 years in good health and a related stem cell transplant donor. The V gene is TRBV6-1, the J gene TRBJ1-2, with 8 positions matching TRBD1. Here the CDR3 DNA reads TGTGCCAGCAGTGAAAGGACAGGGAGGGCATCTGGCTACACCTTC. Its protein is CASSERTGRASGYTF.